This record looks at one T cell receptor beta chain sequence and its context. Its antigen is unknown. The data stem from a study of response to subunit inactivated influenza vaccine. Study-wide findings and caveats: Few additional T cells are recruited per seasonal influenza vaccination, authors suggested.

Trimming left V 5 bases short and J 4 bases short, with 11 bases between. The CDR3 spans 13 residues. Per the germline V gene, CDR1 is SGHTA and CDR2 is FQGNSA. TCRdb re-analysed the RT-PCR reads in MiXCR, keeping a single row per CDR3 protein. Of about half a million distinct CDR3 sequences listed, less than 30% are singletons. The origin of this receptor is a man in his forties or fifties who received an inactivated influenza vaccine. This chain links TRBV7-2 with TRBJ1-2; D is perhaps TRBD1 (5 bases). Here the sequenced sample was CD4+ T cells sorted from PBMCs, taken approximately 5 days after vaccination. Here the CDR3 reads CASSRDRLYGYTF. The CDR3 region has the DNA TGTGCCAGCAGCCGCGACAGACTCTATGGCTACACCTTC.